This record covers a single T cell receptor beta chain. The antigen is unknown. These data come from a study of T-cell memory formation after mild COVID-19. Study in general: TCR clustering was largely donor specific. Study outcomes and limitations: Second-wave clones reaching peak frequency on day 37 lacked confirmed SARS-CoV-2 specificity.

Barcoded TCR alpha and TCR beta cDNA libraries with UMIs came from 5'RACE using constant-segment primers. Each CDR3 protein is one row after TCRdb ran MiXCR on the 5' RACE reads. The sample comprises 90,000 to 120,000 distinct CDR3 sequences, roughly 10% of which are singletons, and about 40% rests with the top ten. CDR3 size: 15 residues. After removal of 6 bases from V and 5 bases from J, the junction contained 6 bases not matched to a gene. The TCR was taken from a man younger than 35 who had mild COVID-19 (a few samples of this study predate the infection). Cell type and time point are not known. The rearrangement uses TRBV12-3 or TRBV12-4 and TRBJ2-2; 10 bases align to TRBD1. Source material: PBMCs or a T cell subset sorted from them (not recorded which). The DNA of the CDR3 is TGTGCCAGCAGCTCCGGGACAGGGGTGACCGGGGAGCTGTTTTTT. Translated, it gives CASSSGTGVTGELFF.